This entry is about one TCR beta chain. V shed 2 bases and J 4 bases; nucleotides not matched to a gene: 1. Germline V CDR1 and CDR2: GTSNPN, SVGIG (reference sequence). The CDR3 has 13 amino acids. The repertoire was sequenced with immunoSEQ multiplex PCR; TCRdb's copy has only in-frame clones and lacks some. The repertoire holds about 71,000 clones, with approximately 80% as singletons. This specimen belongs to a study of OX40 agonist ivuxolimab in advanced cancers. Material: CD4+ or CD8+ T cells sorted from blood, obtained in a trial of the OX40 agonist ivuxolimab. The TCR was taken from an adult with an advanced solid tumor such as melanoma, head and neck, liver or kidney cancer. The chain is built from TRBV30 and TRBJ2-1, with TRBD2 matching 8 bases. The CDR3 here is CAWSTSGYNEQFF. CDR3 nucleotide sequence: TGTGCCTGGAGTACTAGCGGATACAATGAGCAGTTCTTC.